What follows describes a single T cell receptor beta chain. This clone's antigen is unknown. No qualities accompany the bases; no much larger clone lies one base away. Whole blood was collected in K2EDTA tubes by collaborating institutions according to the institutions' own protocols. For TCRbeta analysis, collaborators shipped samples as frozen whole blood, isolated PBMCs, or DNA extracted from either of those sample types. V was cut back by 2 bases and J by 1 base, leaving a gap of 14 bases between them. Reading from cysteine to phenylalanine, the CDR3 counts 15 amino acids. CDR3 DNA only is kept here, 45 bases in frame from base 1. Taken from the germline V gene (reference sequence), the CDR1 and CDR2 loops are GTSNPN and SVGIG. TCRbeta CDR3 regions were amplified from genomic DNA by means of the immunoSEQ Assay, a bias-controlled multiplex PCR. As for the authors' bioinformatics: The number of nucleated cells in each sample was estimated by amplification of reference gene primers within the assay. To quantify the absolute abundance of each unique TCRbeta CDR3 rearrangement, sequence reads were collapsed and filtered. For each sample, productive Simpson clonality was calculated as the square root of Simpson's diversity index over productive rearrangements. Sourced from immuneACCESS, this table was stored by TCRdb with only in-frame sequences that have V and J called. A share of the clones is absent; for the studies checked, an unresolved V gene accounts for under half, and the remainder has no known explanation. V and J calls and clone size are as listed in that table; D and trimming were resolved from the DNA. The sample table shows 65,000 to 75,000 clones, and 82% are seen once. Of the sample, 8.5% to 10% falls within the top ten clones.

These data are taken from a study of blood T cell repertoires in COVID-19 (dated by TCRdb to 2020 to 2021). Regarding the study in general: Samples from collaborators originated in the United States, Italy and Spain and spanned both the acute and convalescent phases of COVID-19. HLA class I and class II types, where available, came from metadata supplied by the sample provider rather than from assay-based typing. Sample metadata almost always included a de-identified subject ID, COVID-19 status, age in years and sex. Subjects who had been exposed to COVID-19, were actively infected with it, or had recovered from it provided the deeply sampled blood TCRbeta repertoires that made up the dataset. The repertoires were made available in a free public database intended to serve as a resource for research on the immune response to SARS-CoV-2. The samples were drawn from two sources: the first 160 participants of the ongoing ImmuneRACE study, and 1,200 or so subjects contributed by 6 global collaborators. The prospective study material was composed of cDNA or gDNA derived from T cells, B-cell-depleted T cells, or PBMCs.

Overall study results and their limits: Clinical and demographic metadata were provided uncurated, with the amount varying by source and participant.

The source material was peripheral blood. The sequence is built from TRBV30 and TRBJ1-1; the D gene cannot be named for sure. This receptor was identified in a woman of 80 years or more with acute or convalescent COVID-19. The CDR3 has the sequence CAWSREIRENTEAFF. The nucleotide sequence is given as TGTGCCTGGAGTAGGGAGATTAGGGAGAACACTGAAGCTTTCTTT. The full variable domain, with segments outside the CDR3 supplied by the reference TRBV30 and TRBJ1-1 proteins, appears as SQTIHQWPATLVQPVGSPLSLECTVEGTSNPNLYWYRQAAGRGLQLLFYSVGIGQISSEVPQNLSASRPQDRQFILSSKKLLLSDSGFYLCAWSREIRENTEAFFGQGTRLTVV.